These T cell receptor beta chains were read from a single sample in a study of cytomegalovirus exposure and HLA in healthy donors. Clones were read by immunoSEQ multiplex PCR, and TCRdb kept only the in-frame ones, dropping some. The table has 80,000 to 95,000 clones, under 80% seen once. The sequencing input was PBMCs. All receptors derive from a woman aged 25 to 45 in good health and CMV-seronegative. Both conserved end residues are trimmed from each CDR3.

V	length	J	CDR3
TRBV18	14	TRBJ2-3	ASSPASGSVADTQY
TRBV7-9	12	TRBJ2-5	ASSSRRGQETQY
TRBV11-2	12	TRBJ2-7	ASSPGLASLEQY
TRBV5-4	14	TRBJ1-4	ASSSGLDRRNEKLF
TRBV6-4	14	TRBJ2-3	ASSKIAGTWEDTQY
TRBV7-2	13	TRBJ2-5	ASSSLWGPQETQY
TRBV4-1	12	TRBJ2-2	ASSRGQATGELF
TRBV5-1	13	TRBJ1-1	ASSDYRGANTEAF
TRBV30	11	TRBJ2-1	AWSSFTDNEQF
TRBV19	13	TRBJ2-5	ASSIWTGGSETQY
TRBV6-1	13	TRBJ1-1	ASSAGQSWNTEAF
TRBV6-5	10	TRBJ2-1	ASSSPRAEQF
TRBV27	13	TRBJ1-2	ASSLGGSPVGGYT
TRBV15	12	TRBJ1-1	ATSSRGMNTEAF
TRBV29-1	11	TRBJ1-1	SGTGWQGTEAF
TRBV19	14	TRBJ1-2	ASSMRPGGSLYGYT
TRBV19	14	TRBJ1-1	ASTQGQSPKRGRAF
TRBV5-4	11	TRBJ1-4	ASSTGTAEKLF
TRBV9	13	TRBJ2-1	ASSVAGLPRDEQF
TRBV18	14	TRBJ2-7	ASSPPVLTSSYEQY
TRBV9	13	TRBJ2-3	ASSVFREVPDTQY
TRBV7-2	12	TRBJ1-1	ASSRFNGDTEAF
TRBV27	12	TRBJ2-5	ASSLSRRGETQY
TRBV5-4	14	TRBJ1-1	ASSGKQGVFNTEAF
TRBV7-2	11	TRBJ1-2	ASSWRTGPGYT
TRBV5-6	14	TRBJ2-5	ASSYPRREGRETQY
TRBV7-6	16	TRBJ2-3	ASSDYLGLAGDTDTQY
TRBV10-3	11	TRBJ1-5	AIRQGWNQPQH
TRBV19	13	TRBJ1-1	ASSRQGASSTEAF
TRBV9	10	TRBJ2-7	ASSGQGYEQY
TRBV27	12	TRBJ1-2	ASSFNGETAGYT
TRBV19	12	TRBJ1-5	ASVAQGRDQPQH
TRBV7-9	12	TRBJ1-4	ASGRQGFGEKLF
TRBV5-5	14	TRBJ2-5	ASSSSLAEGRKTQY
TRBV2	16	TRBJ2-4	ASSRDSVKTFAKNIQY
TRBV29-1	12	TRBJ2-5	SVRTGAGQETQY
TRBV29-1	12	TRBJ2-2	SVVTGNPPGELF
TRBV19	13	TRBJ1-4	ASTLQGTGREKLF
TRBV7-2	13	TRBJ2-3	ASSIDRGNTDTQY
TRBV6-1	12	TRBJ1-5	ASSLTENNQPQH
TRBV25-1	12	TRBJ2-7	ASSEYRSDREQY
TRBV28	11	TRBJ2-5	ASSPVAFETQY
TRBV11-2	16	TRBJ2-6	ASSLGTGGSMAANVLT
TRBV7-6	13	TRBJ1-1	ASSLLQGRNTEAF
TRBV10-3	10	TRBJ1-5	AIREGSQPQH
TRBV6-4	17	TRBJ2-5	ASSDGRDKGGFRQETQY
TRBV27	11	TRBJ2-7	ASSLARLDEQY